This TCR beta chain was profiled in a study of cytomegalovirus exposure and HLA in healthy donors. It was with 60 Vbeta and 13 Jbeta primers that the PCR ran. Sequencing was performed with immunoSEQ multiplex PCR; in TCRdb, only in-frame clones are kept and a portion is missing. The repertoire holds about 60,000 clones, with around 70% as singletons. Germline CDR1 LGHNT, CDR2 FRNRAP. The CDR3 spans 14 residues. Trimming stripped 4 bases from V and 3 bases from J, with 9 bases between. J is TRBJ1-4 and V is TRBV12-5; D may be TRBD1 (6 bases). The sequenced material came from PBMCs. This receptor was identified in an older woman in good health and CMV-seropositive. CDR3 DNA: TGTGCTAGTGGTTCCGGGACATCTAATGAAAAACTGTTTTTT. It encodes CASGSGTSNEKLFF.